These T cell receptor beta chains were read from a single sample in a study of CD4 T cells in relation to SARS-CoV-2 and coronaviruses. Some clones are missing from TCRdb's copy, which holds only in-frame ones; the method was immunoSEQ multiplex PCR. The table includes some 64,000 clones, about 95% detected once. Sequenced material: naive CD4+ T cells from PBMCs. The origin of the receptors is a human donor in good health. Each CDR3 is given with its conserved first and last residue. D genes are given only for firm matches. Not all rows give a size; the values are once, few, many and, for expanded clones, a class.

TRBJ2-2	NA	NA	TRBV7-3	15	CASSLTTGFLGELFF	TGTGCCAGCAGCTTAACCACAGGGTTCCTCGGGGAGCTGTTTTTT
TRBJ1-2	NA	NA	TRBV30	13	CAWSVGGLGGYTF	TGTGCCTGGAGTGTCGGAGGGTTGGGGGGCTACACCTTC
TRBJ2-1	NA	TRBD1	TRBV5-1	17	CASGQGPHDFGFNEQFF	TGCGCCAGCGGACAGGGTCCACATGATTTCGGGTTTAATGAGCAGTTCTTC
TRBJ2-7	NA	NA	TRBV5-1	15	CASSPGLPSSYEQYF	TGCGCCAGCAGCCCGGGACTCCCAAGCTCCTACGAGCAGTACTTC
TRBJ2-5	NA	NA	TRBV7-9	14	CASSFLSFQETQYF	TGTGCCAGCAGCTTTCTCAGTTTTCAAGAGACCCAGTACTTC
TRBJ1-5	NA	NA	TRBV3-1/TRBV3-2	16	CASSQEGGYSNQPQHF	TGTGCCAGCAGCCAAGAGGGGGGTTATAGCAATCAGCCCCAGCATTTT
TRBJ1-5	NA	NA	TRBV28	14	CASSFIRTGQPQHF	TGTGCCAGCAGTTTTATCAGGACTGGTCAGCCCCAGCATTTT
TRBJ1-1	NA	TRBD1	TRBV3-1/TRBV3-2	17	CASSRRTGGASNTEAFF	TGTGCCAGCAGCCGCAGGACAGGGGGCGCTTCCAACACTGAAGCTTTCTTT
TRBJ2-1	once	NA	TRBV6-5	15	CASSPQGRNYNEQFF	TGTGCCAGCAGCCCACAGGGGAGGAACTACAATGAGCAGTTCTTC
TRBJ1-5	NA	TRBD1	TRBV7-3	14	CASSSDRGNQPQHF	TGTGCCAGCAGCTCGGACAGGGGGAATCAGCCCCAGCATTTT
TRBJ1-5	once	NA	TRBV30	15	CAWSPQEGASQPQHF	TGTGCCTGGAGTCCGCAGGAGGGAGCGAGTCAGCCCCAGCATTTT
TRBJ2-6	NA	NA	TRBV4-1	17	CASSQVRSMSGANVLTF	TGCGCCAGCAGCCAAGTAAGGAGCATGTCTGGGGCCAACGTCCTGACTTTC
TRBJ2-1	NA	NA	TRBV12-3/TRBV12-4	12	CASSSGSNEQFF	TGTGCCAGCAGTTCCGGGAGTAATGAGCAGTTCTTC
TRBJ1-2	NA	TRBD1	TRBV28	15	CASSLQRQGASGYTF	TGTGCCAGCAGTTTGCAACGCCAGGGGGCAAGTGGCTACACCTTC
TRBJ2-1	NA	NA	TRBV28	16	CASREPNRDSYNEQFF	TGTGCCAGCAGGGAGCCTAACAGGGACTCCTACAATGAGCAGTTCTTC
TRBJ2-7	NA	NA	TRBV12-5	12	CDTRPAYYEQYF	TGTGACACACGGCCAGCGTACTACGAGCAGTACTTC
TRBJ2-1	few	NA	TRBV7-9	13	CASSSTSFGEQFF	TGTGCCAGCAGCTCAACCTCGTTTGGGGAGCAGTTCTTC
TRBJ1-6	NA	TRBD1	TRBV5-1	19	CASSFGTVNGGATSSPLHF	TGCGCCAGCAGCTTTGGGACAGTGAATGGAGGAGCGACGAGTTCACCCCTCCACTTT
TRBJ2-7	once	TRBD2	TRBV5-4	16	CASSWGGSGDSYEQYF	TGTGCCAGCAGCTGGGGAGGTAGCGGGGACTCCTACGAGCAGTACTTC
TRBJ2-2	NA	NA	TRBV5-1	16	CASSLVSGANTGELFF	TGCGCCAGCAGCTTGGTCAGCGGAGCGAACACCGGGGAGCTGTTTTTT
TRBJ2-7	NA	TRBD1	TRBV30	13	CAWSVKGTAKQYF	TGTGCCTGGAGTGTCAAGGGGACAGCTAAGCAGTACTTC
TRBJ2-7	NA	NA	TRBV5-1	13	CASSLGSGDEQYF	TGCGCCAGCAGCTTGGGATCCGGGGACGAGCAGTACTTC
TRBJ1-3	NA	NA	TRBV19	14	CATKPGTNGNTIYF	TGTGCCACCAAACCCGGGACAAATGGAAACACCATATATTTT
TRBJ2-3	NA	NA	TRBV29-1	13	CSVEDLPLTGQYF	TGCAGCGTTGAAGATCTCCCCCTCACGGGGCAGTATTTT
TRBJ2-1	NA	TRBD2	TRBV9	17	CASSVGFAGVSYNEQFF	TGTGCCAGCAGCGTAGGATTTGCGGGAGTCTCCTACAATGAGCAGTTCTTC
TRBJ2-1	NA	NA	TRBV27	14	CASSWGGPRSEQFF	TGTGCCAGCAGTTGGGGGGGGCCTCGTAGTGAGCAGTTCTTC
TRBJ1-1	NA	NA	TRBV7-9	14	CASSPGAMNTEAFF	TGTGCCAGCAGCCCCGGGGCCATGAACACTGAAGCTTTCTTT
TRBJ2-1	NA	NA	TRBV4-1	17	CASSQGAHLYSYNEQFF	TGCGCCAGCAGCCAAGGGGCCCACCTATACTCCTACAATGAGCAGTTCTTC
TRBJ2-5	NA	NA	TRBV5-4	11	CASSSQETQYF	TGTGCCAGCAGCTCGCAAGAGACCCAGTACTTC
TRBJ1-1	NA	NA	TRBV19	13	CASSILGDLEAFF	TGTGCCAGTAGTATTTTAGGGGACCTTGAAGCTTTCTTT
TRBJ2-7	NA	NA	TRBV7-9	13	CASSREGAYEQYF	TGTGCCAGCAGCAGGGAGGGGGCCTACGAGCAGTACTTC
TRBJ1-2	NA	TRBD1	TRBV3-1/TRBV3-2	16	CASSQGGGTGHYGYTF	TGTGCCAGCAGCCAAGGGGGTGGGACAGGCCACTATGGCTACACCTTC
TRBJ2-3	NA	NA	TRBV7-9	14	CASNTDSSTDTQYF	TGTGCCAGCAACACAGACTCTAGCACAGATACGCAGTATTTT
TRBJ2-1	NA	NA	TRBV15	14	CATSSSDRYNEQFF	TGTGCCACCAGCAGCTCCGACAGGTACAATGAGCAGTTCTTC
TRBJ2-7	NA	NA	TRBV11-2	15	CASSQQRTQSYEQYF	TGTGCCAGCAGCCAACAACGGACTCAATCCTACGAGCAGTACTTC
TRBJ2-1	NA	NA	TRBV24-1	11	CATSDFYEQFF	TGTGCCACCAGTGATTTTTATGAGCAGTTCTTC
TRBJ1-6	NA	NA	TRBV7-9	16	CASSLASGTYNSPLHF	TGTGCCAGCAGCTTAGCGTCAGGGACCTATAATTCACCCCTCCACTTT
TRBJ2-7	NA	TRBD2	TRBV12-3/TRBV12-4	12	CASSPSGGEQYF	TGTGCCAGCAGTCCGTCGGGGGGGGAGCAGTACTTC
TRBJ2-3	NA	NA	TRBV9	15	CASSAVTGRTDTQYF	TGTGCCAGCAGCGCCGTTACGGGGAGGACAGATACGCAGTATTTT
TRBJ2-7	NA	NA	TRBV18	14	CASSPPGATYEQYF	TGTGCCAGCTCCCCCCCAGGGGCTACCTACGAGCAGTACTTC
TRBJ2-1	NA	NA	TRBV28	15	CASSSPGAAYNEQFF	TGTGCCAGCAGCTCCCCGGGGGCGGCCTACAATGAGCAGTTCTTC
TRBJ2-1	NA	NA	TRBV7-2	14	CASSLGPRGYEQFF	TGTGCCAGCAGCTTAGGACCCAGAGGATATGAGCAGTTCTTC
TRBJ2-1	NA	TRBD2	TRBV29-1	19	CSVRVDSSIAGGLQAEQFF	TGCAGCGTTAGGGTGGACTCTTCAATAGCGGGAGGCCTTCAGGCTGAGCAGTTCTTC
TRBJ2-7	few	TRBD2	TRBV6-5	15	CASSYSGSNSYEQYF	TGTGCCAGCAGTTACAGCGGGAGTAACTCCTACGAGCAGTACTTC
TRBJ1-5	NA	NA	TRBV27	15	CASSNDRESNQPQHF	TGTGCCAGCAGCAACGACAGAGAAAGCAATCAGCCCCAGCATTTT
TRBJ2-3	NA	TRBD1	TRBV7-9	14	CASSVTGASDTQYF	TGTGCCAGCAGCGTAACAGGGGCGTCAGATACGCAGTATTTT
TRBJ1-2	NA	NA	TRBV12-3/TRBV12-4	13	CASSPLVLHGYTF	TGTGCCAGCAGTCCTCTCGTACTCCATGGCTACACCTTC
TRBJ2-3	NA	NA	TRBV7-9	15	CASSFTGPSTDTQYF	TGTGCCAGCAGCTTTACAGGGCCAAGCACAGATACGCAGTATTTT
TRBJ1-2	NA	NA	TRBV6-1	15	CASSEQGSTLYGYTF	TGTGCCAGCAGTGAACAGGGCAGCACGCTCTATGGCTACACCTTC
TRBJ2-1	NA	NA	TRBV28	11	CASSPYNEQFF	TGTGCCAGCAGTCCATACAATGAGCAGTTCTTC
TRBJ1-4	NA	NA	TRBV27	15	CASSLATATNEKLFF	TGTGCCAGCAGTTTAGCGACAGCAACTAATGAAAAACTGTTTTTT
TRBJ2-4	NA	NA	TRBV11-3	17	CASSLPLSLLAKNIQYF	TGTGCCAGCAGCTTACCTCTGAGTTTACTGGCCAAAAACATTCAGTACTTC
TRBJ1-5	NA	NA	TRBV18	17	CASSLRDTKGSNQPQHF	TGTGCCAGCTCACTACGGGACACCAAAGGTAGCAATCAGCCCCAGCATTTT
TRBJ1-4	NA	NA	TRBV18	12	CASSPLGEKLFF	TGTGCCAGCTCACCGCTGGGGGAAAAACTGTTTTTT
TRBJ1-4	NA	NA	TRBV7-9	15	CASSPDAGWREKLFF	TGTGCCAGCAGCCCCGATGCGGGTTGGAGGGAAAAACTGTTTTTT
TRBJ2-3	NA	NA	TRBV2	14	CASSVIERTDTQYF	TGTGCCAGCAGTGTGATTGAACGCACAGATACGCAGTATTTT
TRBJ2-1	NA	NA	TRBV7-3	12	CASSSPGAEQFF	TGTGCCAGCAGCTCGCCGGGAGCTGAGCAGTTCTTC